The subject of this entry is one T cell receptor beta chain. Per the study methods: Estimates of nucleated cell counts were drawn from the amplification of reference gene primers. Only in-frame clones appear in the TCRdb table, and some are missing; sequencing was by immunoSEQ multiplex PCR. V and J calls and clone size are copied from that table; D and trimming were computed from the DNA. The sample yields about 230,000 clones, more than 70% seen once. CDR1 and CDR2 (germline): MNHEY, SMNVEV (reference sequence). The CDR3 runs to 14 residues. V shed 3 bases, J shed 3 bases, and the junction held 4 bases outside the gene matches. This sample is part of a study of blood T cell repertoires in COVID-19. Study summary: Sites in the United States, Italy and Spain provided acute and convalescent COVID-19 samples.

The source of this sequence is an older man with acute or convalescent COVID-19. This sequence joins TRBV27 and TRBJ2-5; TRBD2 matches 7 bases. The sample taken for sequencing was peripheral blood. CDR3 loop: CASSFGRGEETQYF. As DNA, the CDR3 is TGTGCCAGCAGTTTTGGGAGGGGTGAAGAGACCCAGTACTTC.